The 18 T cell receptor beta chains in this list originate from one sample, sequenced in a study of identical twins. TCRdb recomputed calls from the 5' RACE reads with MiXCR, one row per CDR3 protein. The table has hundreds of thousands of distinct CDR3 sequences, 18% seen once. The data were also submitted as part of a second study, on T cells expressing NK-cell markers.

Sequenced material: PBMCs. These receptor sequences come from a young woman in good health.

The gene calls are TRBV7-3 and TRBJ2-7, with D unresolved. Trimming left V 6 bases short and J 6 bases short, with 18 bases between. The germline CDR1 and CDR2 sequences are SGHTA and FQGTGA. The CDR3 is 14 residues long. CDR3 nucleotide sequence: TGTGCCAGCAGTCTTACTCAGTCTCAAGGCGAGCAGTACTTC. Residues: CASSLTQSQGEQYF.

This clonotype has more than one count but fewer than ten. The chain combines TRBV7-9 with TRBJ1-1; tentative D call: TRBD1 (5 bases). V was shortened by 4 bases and J by 5 bases, with 11 bases between the two germline ends. CDR1 is SEHNR and CDR2 is FQNEAQ in the germline V gene (reference sequence). The CDR3 runs 13 residues. Here the CDR3 DNA reads TGTGCCAGCAGCTCGATGACAGAAACTGAAGCTTTCTTT. Its translation: CASSSMTETEAFF.

This clonotype was seen ten or more times. The rearrangement joins TRBV6-1 to TRBJ2-1; 7 positions match TRBD2. With V trimmed by 8 bases and J by 10 bases, 11 bases remained unmatched. The CDR3 extends over 13 amino acids. CDR1 MNHNS and CDR2 SASEGT come from the germline V gene. The CDR3 reads CASLGTTGREQFF. In DNA, the CDR3 is TGTGCCAGCCTGGGGACTACGGGCAGGGAGCAGTTCTTC.

This clonotype has only a few counts. The genes are TRBV15 and TRBJ2-1, with TRBD1 identical over 7 bases. CDR3 length: 14 amino acids. From germline, CDR1 is LNHNV and CDR2 YYDKDF (reference sequence). With 7 bases clipped from V and 7 bases from J, the junction kept 10 bases outside the gene matches. The CDR3 is CATTRTGQRNEQFF. CDR3 bases: TGTGCCACCACCAGGACAGGTCAGAGGAATGAGCAGTTCTTC.

The J gene is TRBJ2-7, the V gene TRBV6-5, with 8 bases that match TRBD1. CDR3 length: 15 residues. Germline trimming cut 1 base from V and 5 bases from J; bases unmatched to any gene: 7. Germline V CDR1 and CDR2: MNHEY, SVGAGI. The CDR3 loop is CASSYWETGEHEQYF. CDR3 coding DNA: TGTGCCAGCAGTTACTGGGAGACAGGGGAGCACGAGCAGTACTTC.

The chain is built from TRBV10-3 and TRBJ2-1; D is unresolved. CDR1 is ENHRY, CDR2 SYGVKD, per germline. V was cut by 4 bases and J by 8 bases, with 12 bases left in between. The length of the CDR3 is 13 residues. CDR3 in DNA: TGTGCCATCAGTGTGGGTAGCTTCTATGAGCAGTTCTTC. Translated: CAISVGSFYEQFF.

The chain has TRBV6-6 and TRBJ1-4; D may be TRBD1 (5 bases). This CDR3 is 13 amino acids long. V was trimmed by 7 bases and J by 5 bases, leaving 11 bases between them. CDR1 MNHNY and CDR2 SVGAGI come from the germline V gene (reference sequence). The DNA for the CDR3 is TGTGCCAGCATGGGACTCCTAAATGAAAAACTGTTTTTT. The encoded protein is CASMGLLNEKLFF.

This clonotype turned up a few times. The chain uses TRBV7-2 and TRBJ2-3; D remains unclear. Germline V CDR1 and CDR2: SGHTA, FQGNSA. The V and J ends lost 4 bases and 1 base respectively, with 12 bases between them. This CDR3 comprises 15 residues. The CDR3 nucleotides are TGTGCCAGCAGCTCCCAACCCAGGCGCACAGATACGCAGTATTTT. It specifies CASSSQPRRTDTQYF.

V gene TRBV7-2 combines with J gene TRBJ2-7; D ambiguous. CDR3 length equals 15 residues. Germline loops: CDR1 SGHTA, CDR2 FQGNSA. V lost 3 bases and J lost 2, with 14 bases in between. CDR3 residues: CASSFWVSSAYEQYF. The CDR3 DNA follows: TGTGCCAGCAGCTTTTGGGTCTCCTCCGCCTACGAGCAGTACTTC.

The V and J genes are TRBV20-1 and TRBJ1-6; D is ambiguous. V lost 3 bases and J lost 7, with 10 bases in between. CDR1 DFQATT and CDR2 SNEGSKA come from the germline V gene (reference sequence). This CDR3 spans 13 amino acids. The CDR3 spells CSARISGNSPLHF. Written as DNA, the CDR3 is TGCAGTGCTAGGATATCGGGCAATTCACCCCTCCACTTT.

The chain recombines TRBV29-1 with TRBJ1-2, with 10 bases identical to TRBD1. Germline V gene lookup returns CDR1 SQVTM and CDR2 ANQGSEA. The CDR3 sequence is 13 residues long. Trimming at V came to 4 bases and at J to 4 bases, leaving 3 bases not matched to a gene. The CDR3 loop reads CSVGQGAGYGYTF. CDR3 nucleotides: TGCAGCGTTGGACAGGGGGCTGGCTATGGCTACACCTTC. Full variable domain (rest looked up from reference TRBV29-1 and TRBJ1-2): SAVISQKPSRDICQRGTSLTIQCQVDSQVTMMFWYRQQPGQSLTLIATANQGSEATYESGFVIDKFPISRPNLTFSTLTVSNMSPEDSSIYLCSVGQGAGYGYTFGSGTRLTVV.

This clonotype has ten or more counts. The rearrangement links TRBV6-2 or TRBV6-3 to TRBJ2-7, with TRBD2 matching over 10 bases. With V trimmed by 0 bases and J by 6 bases, 5 bases remained unmatched. The germline CDR1 and CDR2 sequences are MNHEY and SVGEGT. CDR3 length: 15 amino acids. The CDR3 reads CASSYSGLAGAEQYF. CDR3 bases: TGTGCCAGCAGTTACTCGGGGCTAGCGGGAGCCGAGCAGTACTTC.

This clonotype showed up just a few times. The V and J genes are TRBV7-8 and TRBJ2-4, with unresolved D. The CDR3 runs 16 residues. V shed 10 bases and J shed 5 bases, with 24 bases lying between them. The germline CDR1 and CDR2 sequences are SGHVS and FQNEAQ. The CDR3 reads CATSLRVVGSQNIQYF. The CDR3, as DNA: TGTGCCACCTCCCTTAGAGTGGTGGGAAGCCAAAACATTCAGTACTTC.

In its sample, this clonotype was seen a few times. The DNA for the CDR3 is TGTGCCAGCAGCTTAGTATCGGGAGCAGGGGATTACTTC. Translated, it gives CASSLVSGAGDYF. The chain is built from TRBV11-2 and TRBJ2-7, with D perhaps TRBD1 or TRBD2 (6 bases each). The CDR3 loop spans 13 amino acids. CDR1 and CDR2 (germline): SGHAT, FQNNGV. The V end was cut by 1 base, the J end by 13 bases, with 17 bases between.

This clonotype was found many times. The chain couples TRBV12-3 or TRBV12-4 to TRBJ2-7; D possibly corresponds to TRBD1 (6 bases). The CDR3 length is 14 residues. V shed 3 bases and J shed 3 bases, with 12 bases lying between them. CDR3 loop: CASSFRDIIYEQYF. DNA of the CDR3: TGTGCCAGCAGTTTTCGGGACATTATCTACGAGCAGTACTTC.

The chain employs TRBV6-1 and TRBJ2-3, with D maybe TRBD2 (6 bases). The CDR3 totals 14 residues. Trimming left V 3 bases short and J 4 bases short, with 11 bases between. From germline, CDR1 is MNHNS and CDR2 SASEGT. In DNA form, the CDR3 reads TGTGCCAGCAGTGACTACCCTAGCGCAGATACGCAGTATTTT. Its protein is CASSDYPSADTQYF.

This clonotype was recorded only once. The gene calls are TRBV7-9 and TRBJ2-3, with D possibly being TRBD1 (5 bases). The length of the CDR3 is 13 residues. The V end lost 4 bases, the J end lost 5 bases, and 10 bases lay between the germline ends. Germline V gene data show CDR1 as SEHNR and CDR2 as FQNEAQ (reference sequence). The CDR3 region has the DNA TGTGCCAGCAGCTCAAATCAGGGAGATACGCAGTATTTT. It translates to CASSSNQGDTQYF.

The chain employs TRBV12-3 or TRBV12-4 and TRBJ2-7; a weak D match, TRBD2 (6 bases). V lost 6 bases to trimming and J lost 2 bases, with 14 bases between them. This CDR3 is built from 14 residues. CDR3 in amino acids: CASSRLGKTYEQYF. In nucleotides, the CDR3 is TGTGCCAGCAGCCGACTAGGGAAGACCTACGAGCAGTACTTC.